This passage covers 14 T cell receptor beta chains from one sample sequenced in a study of blood T cell repertoires in COVID-19. Clones were sequenced by immunoSEQ multiplex PCR, and TCRdb holds only the in-frame ones, with some missing. The repertoire consists of 64,000 or so clones, with 65% to 90% occurring once and the leading ten covering 1.2%. The sample comprised peripheral blood. All receptors come from a man between 40 and 49 years old with acute or convalescent COVID-19.

This chain connects TRBV30 to TRBJ1-2; D possibly corresponds to TRBD1 (6 bases). The germline gives CDR1 GTSNPN, CDR2 SVGIG (reference sequence). The CDR3 is made up of 13 amino acids. V was trimmed by 1 base and J by 3 bases, leaving 9 bases between them. The CDR3 coding sequence is TGTGCCTGGAGTGAACAGGGATACTATGGCTACACCTTC. Protein sequence: CAWSEQGYYGYTF.

The chain links TRBV11-3 to TRBJ2-2, with 12 positions matching TRBD2. Losses at the gene ends were 5 bases for V and 8 bases for J; bases not matched to a gene: 9. CDR3 length: 16 residues. Germline V gene lookup returns CDR1 SGHNT and CDR2 YENEEA. This chain's CDR3 is CASSPLTSGGMGELFF. DNA for the CDR3: TGTGCCAGCAGCCCCCTGACTAGCGGGGGTATGGGGGAGCTGTTTTTT.

V and J are TRBV27 and TRBJ2-7; D is uncertain. Trimming removed 2 bases from V and 3 bases from J, with 5 bases in between. The germline V gene encodes CDR1 MNHEY and CDR2 SMNVEV (reference sequence). CDR3 size: 12 residues. CDR3 residues: CASSLNGYEQYF. The CDR3 DNA follows: TGTGCCAGCAGTTTAAACGGCTACGAGCAGTACTTC.

The V and J genes are TRBV7-8 and TRBJ2-1; 9 bases fit TRBD2. CDR3 length: 15 amino acids. Germline V gene sequence: CDR1 SGHVS, CDR2 FQNEAQ. V lost 5 bases and J lost 8; bases outside the gene matches: 10. CDR3 region: CASSPRGGGAYEQFF. CDR3 DNA: TGTGCCAGCAGCCCGAGGGGCGGGGGGGCCTATGAGCAGTTCTTC.

The rearrangement joins TRBV18 to TRBJ2-5; 8 bases map to TRBD1. Germline CDR1 KGHSH, CDR2 LQKENI. CDR3 length equals 14 residues. V lost 2 bases to trimming and J lost 6 bases; unmatched junction nucleotides: 5. CDR3: CASSPETGEKTQYF. CDR3 DNA: TGTGCCAGCTCACCAGAGACAGGGGAAAAGACCCAGTACTTC.

V and J are TRBV5-8 and TRBJ1-5; D is ambiguous. This CDR3 spans 12 amino acids. The germline V and J ends were trimmed by 4 bases and 3 bases, with 5 bases remaining between them. Germline V lookup: CDR1 SGHTS, CDR2 YDEGEE. The chain's CDR3 is CASSRHNQPQHF. In nucleotides, the CDR3 is TGTGCCAGCAGCAGACACAATCAGCCCCAGCATTTT.

The rearrangement uses TRBV5-6 and TRBJ2-1; 12 nucleotides align to TRBD2. Losses at the gene ends were 0 bases for V and 4 bases for J; bases not matched to a gene: 2. CDR1 SGHDT and CDR2 YYEEEE come from the germline V gene. CDR3 size: 16 residues. DNA of the CDR3: TGTGCCAGCAGCTTGGAACTAGCGGGGGGATACAATGAGCAGTTCTTC. It encodes CASSLELAGGYNEQFF.

This chain uses TRBV2 with TRBJ1-2, with 7 bases fitting TRBD1. V trimming: 6 bases; J trimming: 4 bases; junction bases outside the gene matches: 8. The CDR3 loop spans 14 amino acids. Germline CDR1 reads SNHLY; CDR2 reads FYNNEI. The CDR3 nucleotides are TGTGCCAGCAGAGTACAGGGGAAGGGCTATGGCTACACCTTC. It encodes CASRVQGKGYGYTF.

The rearrangement joins TRBV2 to TRBJ1-2; 9 bases align to TRBD1. Germline V CDR1 and CDR2: SNHLY, FYNNEI. V was pared by 6 bases and J by 6 bases, with 11 bases of the junction left unmatched. CDR3 length: 15 residues. CDR3 in amino acids: CASRPGTGLDHGYTF. CDR3 DNA sequence: TGTGCCAGCAGGCCAGGGACAGGGCTAGATCATGGCTACACCTTC. The whole variable domain, filled in from reference TRBV2 and TRBJ1-2, reads EPEVTQTPSHQVTQMGQEVILRCVPISNHLYFYWYRQILGQKVEFLVSFYNNEISEKSEIFDDQFSVERPDGSNFTLKIRSTKLEDSAMYFCASRPGTGLDHGYTFGSGTRLTVV.

This clone has a handful of counts. The chain joins TRBV2 to TRBJ1-2; TRBD1 might be the D (6 bases). This CDR3 has 13 residues. The ends were cut back, 6 bases at V and 3 bases at J, with 11 bases in the middle. Germline V gene lookup returns CDR1 SNHLY and CDR2 FYNNEI. CDR3 residues: CASRGANDYGYTF. CDR3 coding DNA: TGTGCCAGCAGGGGGGCCAACGACTATGGCTACACCTTC.

The CDR3 is CATSDPQTGLPDTQYF. DNA for the CDR3: TGTGCCACCAGTGATCCACAGACAGGGTTGCCAGATACGCAGTATTTT. J is TRBJ2-3 and V is TRBV24-1, with 7 bases identical to TRBD1. CDR1 and CDR2 from the germline V gene are KGHDR and SFDVKD. The CDR3 extends over 16 amino acids. Germline trimming cut 3 bases from V and 4 bases from J; bases unmatched to any gene: 9.

J is TRBJ2-7 and V is TRBV3-1 (or the pseudogene TRBV3-2); D may be TRBD1 (6 bases). The CDR3 consists of 12 residues. V was cut by 3 bases and J by 5 bases, with 8 bases left in between. Germline V gives CDR1 LGHDT, CDR2 YNNKEL (reference sequence). CDR3 DNA sequence: TGTGCCAGCAGCCACAGGGGCAACGAGCAGTACTTC. The encoded protein is CASSHRGNEQYF.

This sequence joins TRBV10-3 and TRBJ2-5, with 8 bases identical to TRBD2. Germline lookup yields CDR1 ENHRY and CDR2 SYGVKD. This CDR3 has 16 amino acids. The trim removed 4 bases at V and 1 base at J, leaving 8 bases unmatched. Here the CDR3 DNA reads TGTGCCATCAGTGTGGTTAGCGGGGACATCCAAGAGACCCAGTACTTC. Protein product: CAISVVSGDIQETQYF.

The sample holds one count of this clone. The gene calls are TRBV2 and TRBJ2-4; 8 bases fit TRBD2. Germline CDR1 SNHLY, CDR2 FYNNEI. The V and J ends lost 5 bases and 3 bases, in that order; junction bases with no gene match: 21. This CDR3 is 20 amino acids long. CDR3 amino acids: CASSPPGSGGVWNDKNIQYF. The CDR3 DNA follows: TGTGCCAGCAGTCCCCCAGGAAGCGGGGGCGTGTGGAATGACAAAAACATTCAGTACTTC.